This TCR beta chain was obtained from a study of T cell repertoires in cytomegalovirus infection. Study-wide findings and caveats: The ex vivo response was dominated by HLA-C-restricted CMV-specific TCR beta clonotypes.

The V end lost 1 base, the J end lost 7 bases, and 12 bases lay between the germline ends. This CDR3 has 14 amino acids. Germline-derived CDR1 and CDR2 are SGDLS and YYNGEE. Via MiXCR, TCRdb re-called the reads, giving one row per CDR3 protein. The table lists 140,000 to 150,000 distinct CDR3 sequences, more than 25% of them singletons. This clonotype was recorded a few times. Its antigen is undetermined. The sequence was collected from a human donor in good health (CMV status not recorded). Some clones in this sample may be carry-over from other donors' samples. The chain is built from TRBV9 and TRBJ2-1; the D gene is possibly TRBD1 (6 bases). This specimen consisted of CD8+ T cells from cultured PBMCs, obtained from culture after CMV antigen stimulation. CDR3 sequence reads: CASSVTPRGNEQFF. The CDR3 nucleotides are TGTGCCAGCAGCGTAACCCCTAGGGGGAATGAGCAGTTCTTC.